This is a list of T cell receptor beta chains from one sample in a study of blood T cells in healthy people across ages. TCRdb reprocessed the 5' RACE reads with MiXCR, giving one entry per CDR3 protein. The repertoire includes about 930,000 distinct CDR3 sequences, about 28% of them detected once, and 10% to 13% sits in the top ten. These data were also filed under a second study, of T cells of mothers and their children.

Input material: blood. The receptors derive from a woman between 40 and 50 years old in good health. The CDR3 runs from the conserved cysteine through the conserved F or W. D genes are given only for firm matches. Clone size is shown for a subset of rows, as once, few, many or a class of expanded clone.

CDR3 DNA: TGTGCCAGCAGCCCGGGACCGGACAGGGATTGTGGCTACACCTTC; CDR3 protein: CASSPGPDRDCGYTF; J gene: TRBJ1-2; D gene: TRBD1; CDR3 length: 15; V gene: TRBV11-1; clone size: .
CDR3 DNA: TGTGCCATCAGTGAAAAGAATTTGAACACTGAAGCTTTCTTT; CDR3 protein: CAISEKNLNTEAFF; J gene: TRBJ1-1; D gene: .; CDR3 length: 14; V gene: TRBV10-3; clone size: .
CDR3 DNA: TGTGCCAGCAGCATTAGACGGACAAATCGTGGCTACACCTTC; CDR3 protein: CASSIRRTNRGYTF; J gene: TRBJ1-2; D gene: .; CDR3 length: 14; V gene: TRBV7-2; clone size: .
CDR3 DNA: TGTGCCAGTACTGGACCGCCATCCTACAATGAGCAGTTCTTC; CDR3 protein: CASTGPPSYNEQFF; J gene: TRBJ2-1; D gene: .; CDR3 length: 14; V gene: TRBV19; clone size: many
CDR3 DNA: TGTGCCAGCAGCTCCCTACCAGGGGGCGCAAATCAGCCCCAGCATTTT; CDR3 protein: CASSSLPGGANQPQHF; J gene: TRBJ1-5; D gene: TRBD1; CDR3 length: 16; V gene: TRBV7-2; clone size: .
CDR3 DNA: TGTGCCAGCAGCTTGTCAGGAGAGGAGTATAACTATGGCTACACCTTC; CDR3 protein: CASSLSGEEYNYGYTF; J gene: TRBJ1-2; D gene: .; CDR3 length: 16; V gene: TRBV5-8; clone size: .
CDR3 DNA: TGTGCCAGCAGCTCCGTCAACGCGGCCTTGAACACCGGGGAGCTGTTTTTT; CDR3 protein: CASSSVNAALNTGELFF; J gene: TRBJ2-2; D gene: .; CDR3 length: 17; V gene: TRBV28; clone size: once
CDR3 DNA: TGTGCCAGCAGCTTATTTGGGACAAATGAAAAACTGTTTTTT; CDR3 protein: CASSLFGTNEKLFF; J gene: TRBJ1-4; D gene: .; CDR3 length: 14; V gene: TRBV28; clone size: many
CDR3 DNA: TGTGTCAGCAAAGAGACTACAGGGACAGATACGCAGTATTTT; CDR3 protein: CVSKETTGTDTQYF; J gene: TRBJ2-3; D gene: .; CDR3 length: 14; V gene: TRBV2; clone size: once
CDR3 DNA: TGTGCCAGCAGCAGATGGGGGAGGGCAGGGAGTGAGCAGTACTTC; CDR3 protein: CASSRWGRAGSEQYF; J gene: TRBJ2-7; D gene: TRBD2; CDR3 length: 15; V gene: TRBV28; clone size: .
CDR3 DNA: TGTGCCAGCAGCTTATCGGGACAGGGTGGAGAGACCCAGTACTTC; CDR3 protein: CASSLSGQGGETQYF; J gene: TRBJ2-5; D gene: TRBD1; CDR3 length: 15; V gene: TRBV7-3; clone size: few
CDR3 DNA: TGTGCCAGCAGTTGGGGGATGAAAGACAGAGTGAACACTGAAGCTTTCTTT; CDR3 protein: CASSWGMKDRVNTEAFF; J gene: TRBJ1-1; D gene: .; CDR3 length: 17; V gene: TRBV28; clone size: .
CDR3 DNA: TGTGCCAGCAGCGCCTGGGGGACAGATACGCAGTATTTT; CDR3 protein: CASSAWGTDTQYF; J gene: TRBJ2-3; D gene: .; CDR3 length: 13; V gene: TRBV27; clone size: many
CDR3 DNA: TGCGCCAGCAGCTTGCTAGGCGGGGCCAACGTCCTGACTTTC; CDR3 protein: CASSLLGGANVLTF; J gene: TRBJ2-6; D gene: .; CDR3 length: 14; V gene: TRBV5-1; clone size: many
CDR3 DNA: TGTGCCAGCAGCTTAATTCATCGCGGGGCGAACTACAATGAGCAGTTCTTC; CDR3 protein: CASSLIHRGANYNEQFF; J gene: TRBJ2-1; D gene: .; CDR3 length: 17; V gene: TRBV7-3; clone size: .
CDR3 DNA: TGCGCCAGCAGCGAGATTTGGGGGAACACTGAAGCTTTCTTT; CDR3 protein: CASSEIWGNTEAFF; J gene: TRBJ1-1; D gene: .; CDR3 length: 14; V gene: TRBV5-1; clone size: .
CDR3 DNA: TGTGCCAGTGTGACCTTTATACCCTACGAGCAGTTCTTC; CDR3 protein: CASVTFIPYEQFF; J gene: TRBJ2-1; D gene: .; CDR3 length: 13; V gene: TRBV27; clone size: .
CDR3 DNA: TGTGCCAGCAGTTTAAAGGGGACAGGAGGCATTCAGTACTTC; CDR3 protein: CASSLKGTGGIQYF; J gene: TRBJ2-4; D gene: TRBD1; CDR3 length: 14; V gene: TRBV27; clone size: many
CDR3 DNA: TGTGCCAGCAGTTTAGCGCTGCCAGCGGGGGGTCTCACAGATACGCAGTATTTT; CDR3 protein: CASSLALPAGGLTDTQYF; J gene: TRBJ2-3; D gene: TRBD2; CDR3 length: 18; V gene: TRBV12-3/TRBV12-4; clone size: .
CDR3 DNA: TGCGCCAGCAGCCGGGACAGGGGGCTTGGCTATGGCTACACCTTC; CDR3 protein: CASSRDRGLGYGYTF; J gene: TRBJ1-2; D gene: TRBD1; CDR3 length: 15; V gene: TRBV4-3; clone size: .
CDR3 DNA: TGCAGTGCCCATGCAGGGGGCAACACTGAAGCTTTCTTT; CDR3 protein: CSAHAGGNTEAFF; J gene: TRBJ1-1; D gene: TRBD1; CDR3 length: 13; V gene: TRBV20-1; clone size: once
CDR3 DNA: TGTGCCAGCGCCCCGGGGGGTCGTCGGGATACGCAGTATTTT; CDR3 protein: CASAPGGRRDTQYF; J gene: TRBJ2-3; D gene: TRBD2; CDR3 length: 14; V gene: TRBV7-2; clone size: once
CDR3 DNA: TGTGCCAGCAGCTCTCCGTGGACAGGCGCCTACGAGCAGTACTTC; CDR3 protein: CASSSPWTGAYEQYF; J gene: TRBJ2-7; D gene: TRBD1; CDR3 length: 15; V gene: TRBV7-2; clone size: many
CDR3 DNA: TGCGCCAGCAGCTCAGACGGCTACGGCACAGATACGCAGTATTTT; CDR3 protein: CASSSDGYGTDTQYF; J gene: TRBJ2-3; D gene: .; CDR3 length: 15; V gene: TRBV5-1; clone size: many
CDR3 DNA: TGTGCCAGCAGTTTTGGGGGGGCAGGTTCCTACGAGCAGTACTTC; CDR3 protein: CASSFGGAGSYEQYF; J gene: TRBJ2-7; D gene: .; CDR3 length: 15; V gene: TRBV12-3/TRBV12-4; clone size: many
CDR3 DNA: TGTGCCACCGGGACAGGGGAGGTTTACGAGCAGTACTTC; CDR3 protein: CATGTGEVYEQYF; J gene: TRBJ2-7; D gene: TRBD1; CDR3 length: 13; V gene: TRBV6-6; clone size: few
CDR3 DNA: TGTGCCAGCAGCTACGGACAGGAAGGTTATGGCTACACCTTC; CDR3 protein: CASSYGQEGYGYTF; J gene: TRBJ1-2; D gene: TRBD1; CDR3 length: 14; V gene: TRBV7-6; clone size: few
CDR3 DNA: TGTGCCAGCAGCCCCGGAGGGACTTCACACTCCTACGAGCAGTACTTC; CDR3 protein: CASSPGGTSHSYEQYF; J gene: TRBJ2-7; D gene: .; CDR3 length: 16; V gene: TRBV3-1; clone size: .
CDR3 DNA: TGCAGCGTCCTTGCTCAGGGGGCGGTAGGCTACACCTTC; CDR3 protein: CSVLAQGAVGYTF; J gene: TRBJ1-2; D gene: TRBD1; CDR3 length: 13; V gene: TRBV29-1; clone size: .
CDR3 DNA: TGTGCCAGCAGTTCCCAGGGGTTGGGGAACACTGAAGCTTTCTTT; CDR3 protein: CASSSQGLGNTEAFF; J gene: TRBJ1-1; D gene: .; CDR3 length: 15; V gene: TRBV28; clone size: .
CDR3 DNA: TGTGCCAGCAGTGTTGGACTAGCGGGGGGGGCCGGGGAGCTGTTTTTT; CDR3 protein: CASSVGLAGGAGELFF; J gene: TRBJ2-2; D gene: TRBD2; CDR3 length: 16; V gene: TRBV27; clone size: many
CDR3 DNA: TGCAGTGCGGGACAGGGAACTATTGATGGCTACACCTTC; CDR3 protein: CSAGQGTIDGYTF; J gene: TRBJ1-2; D gene: TRBD1; CDR3 length: 13; V gene: TRBV20-1; clone size: many
CDR3 DNA: TGCGCCAGCAGCTTGTCGGCAGGGGGCGATGGCTACACCTTC; CDR3 protein: CASSLSAGGDGYTF; J gene: TRBJ1-2; D gene: TRBD1; CDR3 length: 14; V gene: TRBV5-1; clone size: few
CDR3 DNA: TGTGCCAGCAGTTACTCAGGAGCGGGAGTCACAGATACGCAGTATTTT; CDR3 protein: CASSYSGAGVTDTQYF; J gene: TRBJ2-3; D gene: TRBD2; CDR3 length: 16; V gene: TRBV6-6; clone size: .
CDR3 DNA: TGTGCCAGCAGCTTAGGACTAAGTTTCGACGAGCAGTACTTC; CDR3 protein: CASSLGLSFDEQYF; J gene: TRBJ2-7; D gene: .; CDR3 length: 14; V gene: TRBV7-2; clone size: few
CDR3 DNA: TGTGCCAGCAGCCAGGGTTTGCAGAATGAAGCTTTCTTT; CDR3 protein: CASSQGLQNEAFF; J gene: TRBJ1-1; D gene: .; CDR3 length: 13; V gene: TRBV3-1; clone size: few
CDR3 DNA: TGTGCCGGCAGCTCAAGGGAGACAGGACAGGGGGCCTATGGCTACACCTTC; CDR3 protein: CAGSSRETGQGAYGYTF; J gene: TRBJ1-2; D gene: TRBD1; CDR3 length: 17; V gene: TRBV11-2; clone size: .
CDR3 DNA: TGCAGCGTAGTGGGACTCGGGAACACTGAAGCTTTCTTT; CDR3 protein: CSVVGLGNTEAFF; J gene: TRBJ1-1; D gene: .; CDR3 length: 13; V gene: TRBV29-1; clone size: .
CDR3 DNA: TGTGCCAGCAGCGACCGGGACAGGTTATCCTATGGCTACACCTTC; CDR3 protein: CASSDRDRLSYGYTF; J gene: TRBJ1-2; D gene: TRBD1; CDR3 length: 15; V gene: TRBV7-2; clone size: many
CDR3 DNA: TGTGCCAGCAGCTCCGACGGGTGGTCCTACAATGAGCAGTTCTTC; CDR3 protein: CASSSDGWSYNEQFF; J gene: TRBJ2-1; D gene: .; CDR3 length: 15; V gene: TRBV7-2; clone size: .
CDR3 DNA: TGTGCCAGCAGCTCCTCACTACGCCGGGACAGAGATTACAATGAGCAGTTCTTC; CDR3 protein: CASSSSLRRDRDYNEQFF; J gene: TRBJ2-1; D gene: TRBD1; CDR3 length: 18; V gene: TRBV5-6; clone size: .